This T cell receptor beta chain comes out of a study of cytomegalovirus exposure and HLA in healthy donors. Comments on this clone: Its antigen is as yet unknown.

60 Vbeta and 13 Jbeta primers were used in PCR. This table comes from immunoSEQ multiplex PCR, and its TCRdb copy is limited to in-frame clones, with some not included. The data contain 85,000 to 130,000 clones, around 84% of them singletons. General study findings and limits: The study labeled approximately 150 TCR beta chains cytomegalovirus-associated. TCR beta V- and J-gene trimming, according to a later analysis, was linked to a missense DCLRE1C variant.

This CDR3 contains 16 residues. This clonotype originated in a woman aged 18-35 years in good health and CMV-seronegative. This chain joins TRBV21-1 and TRBJ1-5. TRBV21-1 is an annotated pseudogene. Sequenced sample: PBMCs. The CDR3 DNA reads as TGTGCCAGCAGCCCCCGGGAGACAGATAGCAATCAGCCCCAGCATTTT. Translating it yields CASSPRETDSNQPQHF.